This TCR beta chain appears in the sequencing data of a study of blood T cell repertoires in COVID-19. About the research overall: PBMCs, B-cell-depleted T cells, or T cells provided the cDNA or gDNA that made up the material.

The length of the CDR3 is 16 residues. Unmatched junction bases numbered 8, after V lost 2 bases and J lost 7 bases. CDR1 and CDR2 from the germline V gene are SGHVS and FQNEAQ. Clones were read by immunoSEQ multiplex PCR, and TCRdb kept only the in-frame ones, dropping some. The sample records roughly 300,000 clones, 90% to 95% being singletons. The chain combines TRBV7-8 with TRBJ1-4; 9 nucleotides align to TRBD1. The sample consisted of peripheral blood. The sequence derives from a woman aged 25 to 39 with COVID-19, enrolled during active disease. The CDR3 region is CASSLSVGQGPEKLFF. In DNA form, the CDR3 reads TGTGCCAGCAGCTTATCTGTGGGACAGGGACCTGAAAAACTGTTTTTT.